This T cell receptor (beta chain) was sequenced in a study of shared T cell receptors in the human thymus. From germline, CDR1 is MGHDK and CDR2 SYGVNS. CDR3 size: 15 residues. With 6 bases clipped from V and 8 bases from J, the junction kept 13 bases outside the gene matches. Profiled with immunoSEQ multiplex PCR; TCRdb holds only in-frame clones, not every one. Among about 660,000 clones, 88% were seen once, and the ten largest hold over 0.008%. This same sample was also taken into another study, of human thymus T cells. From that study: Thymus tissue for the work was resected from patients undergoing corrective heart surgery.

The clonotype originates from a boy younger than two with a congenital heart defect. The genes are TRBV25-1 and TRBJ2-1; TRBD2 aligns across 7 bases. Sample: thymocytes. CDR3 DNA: TGTGCCAGCAGCCCCCTCGGGGGGAGGATCTATGAGCAGTTCTTC. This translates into CASSPLGGRIYEQFF.